Each of the 23 T cell receptor beta chains below was sequenced from the same sample in a study of Ad26.COV2.S vaccination and SARS-CoV-2 variants. Sequencing was performed with immunoSEQ multiplex PCR; in TCRdb, only in-frame clones are kept and a portion is missing. Of around 350,000 clones in the sample, around 92% were seen once. The sample here was peripheral blood, taken after recovery from COVID-19. These receptors came from a human donor who had recovered from COVID-19.

The chain couples TRBV5-6 to TRBJ2-2; no clear D gene. Looked up from germline, CDR1 is SGHDT and CDR2 is YYEEEE. The V and J ends lost 3 bases and 4 bases respectively, with 7 bases between them. The CDR3 runs to 13 residues. CDR3 nucleotide sequence: TGTGCCAGCAGCTCCGCAATCACCGGGGAGCTGTTTTTT. It codes for CASSSAITGELFF. Full variable domain (rest looked up from reference TRBV5-6 and TRBJ2-2): DAGVTQSPTHLIKTRGQQVTLRCSPKSGHDTVSWYQQALGQGPQFIFQYYEEEERQRGNFPDRFSGHQFPNYSSELNVNALLLGDSALYLCASSSAITGELFFGEGSRLTVL.

The chain couples TRBV6-5 to TRBJ2-7; D ambiguous. Germline lookup yields CDR1 MNHEY and CDR2 SVGAGI. This CDR3 region has 13 residues. V shed 0 bases and J shed 6 bases, with 9 bases lying between them. CDR3 coding DNA: TGTGCCAGCAGTTACTCGATGGGATTCGAGCAGTACTTC. It translates to CASSYSMGFEQYF.

The gene calls are TRBV6-5 and TRBJ2-2, with 7 bases that match TRBD1. Germline V gene lookup returns CDR1 MNHEY and CDR2 SVGAGI. This CDR3 has 15 residues. V was pared by 6 bases and J by 4 bases, with 8 bases of the junction left unmatched. The CDR3 reads CASRKGQYLTGELFF. The DNA for the CDR3 is TGTGCCAGCAGGAAGGGACAGTACCTCACCGGGGAGCTGTTTTTT.

The chain uses TRBV6-6 and TRBJ2-5; D unclear. Deletions cut 5 bases from V and 1 base from J, with 8 bases between. The CDR3 contains 13 residues. Germline CDR1 MNHNY, CDR2 SVGAGI (reference sequence). CDR3 residues: CASSRPVQETQYF. CDR3 coding DNA: TGTGCCAGCAGTCGACCAGTCCAAGAGACCCAGTACTTC.

The chain uses TRBV29-1 and TRBJ1-2; TRBD1 is a possible D gene (5 bases). Trimming took off 7 bases at V and 7 bases at J, with 22 bases between the two ends. The CDR3 contains 14 residues. In germline, CDR1 is SQVTM, CDR2 ANQGSEA. CDR3 DNA: TGCAGCGCCGATCACTTGTCGGGGGAAAGTGGCTACACCTTC. It is translated as CSADHLSGESGYTF.

V gene TRBV5-1 combines with J gene TRBJ2-1; TRBD2 matches at 10 bases. Germline CDR1 SGHRS, CDR2 YFSETQ. CDR3 length: 14 residues. The ends lost 5 bases at V and 7 bases at J; junction bases unmatched: 6. CDR3 amino acids: CASRSSGGQNEQFF. Here the CDR3 DNA reads TGCGCCAGCAGATCTAGCGGGGGCCAGAATGAGCAGTTCTTC.

This clone was counted a single time. This sequence joins TRBV15 and TRBJ2-2; the D gene is possibly TRBD2 (7 bases). Germline V gene sequence: CDR1 LNHNV, CDR2 YYDKDF (reference sequence). The CDR3 runs 16 residues. V shed 5 bases and J shed 2 bases, with 15 bases lying between them. The CDR3 region is CATSPRGGGNTGELFF. CDR3 bases: TGTGCCACCAGCCCAAGAGGGGGGGGTAACACCGGGGAGCTGTTTTTT.

The count of this clone is one. The rearrangement uses TRBV6-4 and TRBJ1-5, with 8 bases identical to TRBD1. V lost 6 bases, J lost 2 bases, and 6 bases stayed unmatched. Per germline, CDR1 MRHNA and CDR2 SNTAGT. This CDR3 is built from 15 residues. As DNA, the CDR3 is TGTGCCAGCAGCCCGACAGGGGTTGGCAATCAGCCCCAGCATTTT. Amino acid sequence: CASSPTGVGNQPQHF.

This chain uses TRBV5-1 with TRBJ2-7; D may correspond to TRBD1 or TRBD2 (6 bases each). The V and J ends lost 0 bases and 6 bases respectively, with 16 bases between them. Germline CDR1 reads SGHRS; CDR2 reads YFSETQ. The CDR3 contains 15 residues. In DNA, the CDR3 is TGCGCCAGCAGCTTGGGGACAGTGGGACTGGGCGAGCAGTACTTC. As protein: CASSLGTVGLGEQYF.

The J gene is TRBJ1-2, the V gene TRBV4-3; no definite D call. Trimming removed 0 bases from V and 3 bases from J, with 14 bases in between. CDR1 and CDR2 (germline): LGHNA, YSLEER. CDR3 size: 16 residues. The CDR3 protein is CASSQDLRSYHYGYTF. The CDR3 region has the DNA TGCGCCAGCAGCCAAGATCTTAGGTCCTACCACTATGGCTACACCTTC.

V is TRBV19 and J is TRBJ2-5; the match to TRBD2 covers 11 bases. Germline V lookup: CDR1 LNHDA, CDR2 SQIVND (reference sequence). V shed 5 bases and J 5 bases; nucleotides not matched to a gene: 7. This CDR3 region has 15 residues. In nucleotides, the CDR3 is TGTGCCAGTAGTGTCGGGACTAGCGGCTGGGAGACCCAGTACTTC. This translates into CASSVGTSGWETQYF. Full variable domain (remainder filled in from reference TRBV19 and TRBJ2-5): DGGITQSPKYLFRKEGQNVTLSCEQNLNHDAMYWYRQDPGQGLRLIYYSQIVNDFQKGDIAEGYSVSREKKESFPLTVTSAQKNPTAFYLCASSVGTSGWETQYFGPGTRLLVL.

The J gene is TRBJ2-5, the V gene TRBV3-1 (or the pseudogene TRBV3-2), with 11 nucleotides matching TRBD2. V trimming: 6 bases; J trimming: 5 bases; junction bases outside the gene matches: 11. The germline V gene encodes CDR1 LGHDT and CDR2 YNNKEL (reference sequence). The CDR3 sequence is 16 residues long. CDR3 sequence (DNA): TGTGCCAGCAGTCCTGGGCTAGCGGGGGGAAGGGAGACCCAGTACTTC. Protein sequence: CASSPGLAGGRETQYF.

CDR3 nucleotide sequence: TGTGCCAGTAGTATTGGGACAGGGAAGTATAATTCACCCCTCCACTTT. Encoded protein: CASSIGTGKYNSPLHF. The chain uses TRBV19 and TRBJ1-6; 9 nucleotides align to TRBD1. V gave up 3 bases and J gave up 4 bases; unmatched junction bases: 4. CDR1 and CDR2 (germline): LNHDA, SQIVND (reference sequence). The CDR3 is 16 residues long.

V is TRBV6-5 and J is TRBJ1-2; D unclear. With 5 bases removed from V and 10 bases from J, the gap between germline ends came to 20 bases. Per germline, CDR1 MNHEY and CDR2 SVGAGI. The CDR3 spans 14 residues. CDR3 sequence (DNA): TGTGCCAGCAGTCCCGGGAAGACGAGGTTGGCCTACACCTTC. Protein product: CASSPGKTRLAYTF.

The chain uses TRBV5-6 and TRBJ1-3, with a possible D match to TRBD1 (5 bases). Germline CDR1 reads SGHDT; CDR2 reads YYEEEE. The CDR3 spans 17 residues. The germline V and J ends were trimmed by 0 bases and 0 bases, with 13 bases remaining between them. The CDR3 reads CASSLGGGRTSGNTIYF. In nucleotides, the CDR3 is TGTGCCAGCAGCTTGGGGGGCGGCAGGACCTCTGGAAACACCATATATTTT. The full variable domain, with the rest looked up from reference TRBV5-6 and TRBJ1-3, is DAGVTQSPTHLIKTRGQQVTLRCSPKSGHDTVSWYQQALGQGPQFIFQYYEEEERQRGNFPDRFSGHQFPNYSSELNVNALLLGDSALYLCASSLGGGRTSGNTIYFGEGSWLTVV.

This chain links TRBV7-7 with TRBJ1-3, with TRBD1 as a possible D gene (5 bases). The V end lost 4 bases, the J end lost 0 bases, and 16 bases lay between the germline ends. Germline CDR1 and CDR2: SSHAT and FNYEAQ (reference sequence). CDR3 length equals 17 residues. The CDR3 sequence is CASSSDRRVSSGNTIYF. DNA for the CDR3: TGTGCCAGCAGCTCCGACAGAAGAGTTAGCTCTGGAAACACCATATATTTT.

This chain links TRBV19 with TRBJ2-1; possibly TRBD1 for D (6 bases). This CDR3 is 15 amino acids long. In germline, CDR1 is LNHDA, CDR2 SQIVND (reference sequence). The ends were cut back, 5 bases at V and 2 bases at J, with 13 bases in the middle. CDR3 loop: CASSSRQVTYNEQFF. CDR3 nucleotides: TGTGCCAGTAGTTCGCGACAGGTCACCTACAATGAGCAGTTCTTC.

This clone occurred once. The chain joins TRBV3-1 (or the pseudogene TRBV3-2) to TRBJ1-2; 7 nucleotides agree with TRBD1. From germline, CDR1 is LGHDT and CDR2 YNNKEL (reference sequence). J gave up 6 bases and V 0 bases, and 7 bases lay outside the gene matches. CDR3 length: 15 residues. The CDR3 DNA sequence: TGTGCCAGCAGCCAAGACCTGACAGGGTCAGATGGCTACACCTTC. This encodes CASSQDLTGSDGYTF.

The rearrangement joins TRBV5-1 to TRBJ2-5, with 8 bases aligning to TRBD1. V shed 4 bases and J 2 bases; nucleotides not matched to a gene: 10. The CDR3 has 16 residues. Germline values: CDR1 SGHRS, CDR2 YFSETQ. The CDR3, as DNA: TGCGCCAGCAGCCGCCAGACAGGGGCGATGCAAGAGACCCAGTACTTC. Its protein is CASSRQTGAMQETQYF.

A single count supports this clone. The rearrangement joins TRBV19 to TRBJ1-1, with 12 nucleotides matching TRBD1. The CDR3 contains 15 residues. Germline V gives CDR1 LNHDA, CDR2 SQIVND (reference sequence). J gave up 6 bases and V 9 bases, and 11 bases lay outside the gene matches. Written as DNA, the CDR3 is TGTGCCAGCCCCCCGGGACAGGGGGCAGTAGCTGAAGCTTTCTTT. This translates into CASPPGQGAVAEAFF.

V gene TRBV6-5 combines with J gene TRBJ2-3, with TRBD2 identical over 9 bases. The CDR3 runs 15 residues. V was pared by 7 bases and J by 3 bases, with 8 bases of the junction left unmatched. The germline V gene encodes CDR1 MNHEY and CDR2 SVGAGI. CDR3 sequence: CASTLGGRGTDTQYF. In DNA form, the CDR3 reads TGTGCCAGCACCCTCGGCGGGAGGGGTACAGATACGCAGTATTTT.

The rearrangement links TRBV11-2 to TRBJ1-5; D may be TRBD1 (5 bases). Germline CDR1 SGHAT, CDR2 FQNNGV. The CDR3 covers 15 residues. The ends were cut back, 5 bases at V and 7 bases at J, with 18 bases in the middle. The CDR3 sequence: CASSLGGELGQPQHF. The CDR3 nucleotides are TGTGCCAGCAGCCTGGGGGGGGAGCTGGGCCAGCCCCAGCATTTT.

The genes are TRBV5-6 and TRBJ2-3; D is unclear. Germline V lookup: CDR1 SGHDT, CDR2 YYEEEE. With 3 bases removed from V and 0 bases from J, the gap between germline ends came to 11 bases. The CDR3 runs to 15 residues. CDR3: CASSWAGRSTDTQYF. For the CDR3, the DNA is TGTGCCAGCAGCTGGGCTGGGCGGAGCACAGATACGCAGTATTTT.